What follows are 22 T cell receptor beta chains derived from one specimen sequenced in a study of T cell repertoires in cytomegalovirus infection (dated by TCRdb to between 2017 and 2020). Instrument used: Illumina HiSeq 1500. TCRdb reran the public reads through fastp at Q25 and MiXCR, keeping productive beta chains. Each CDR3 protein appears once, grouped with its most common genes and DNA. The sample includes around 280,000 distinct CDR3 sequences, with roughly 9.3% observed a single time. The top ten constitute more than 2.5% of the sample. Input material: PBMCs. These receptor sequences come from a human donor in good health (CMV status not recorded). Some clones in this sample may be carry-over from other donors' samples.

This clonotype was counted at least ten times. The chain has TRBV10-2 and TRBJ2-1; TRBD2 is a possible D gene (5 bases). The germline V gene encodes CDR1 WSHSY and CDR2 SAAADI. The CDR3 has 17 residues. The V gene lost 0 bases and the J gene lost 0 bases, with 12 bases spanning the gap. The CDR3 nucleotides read TGCGCCAGCAGTGAGTCGGCAGGACTCAGCTCCTACAATGAGCAGTTCTTC. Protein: CASSESAGLSSYNEQFF.

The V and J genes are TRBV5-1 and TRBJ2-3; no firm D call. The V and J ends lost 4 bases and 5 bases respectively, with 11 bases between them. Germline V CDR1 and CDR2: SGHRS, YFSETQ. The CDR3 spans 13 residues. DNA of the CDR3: TGCGCCAGCAGCCCGGGTCTCGGAGATACGCAGTATTTT. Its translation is CASSPGLGDTQYF. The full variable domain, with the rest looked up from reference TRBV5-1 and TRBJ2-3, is KAGVTQTPRYLIKTRGQQVTLSCSPISGHRSVSWYQQTPGQGLQFLFEYFSETQRNKGNFPGRFSGRQFSNSRSEMNVSTLELGDSALYLCASSPGLGDTQYFGPGTRLTVL.

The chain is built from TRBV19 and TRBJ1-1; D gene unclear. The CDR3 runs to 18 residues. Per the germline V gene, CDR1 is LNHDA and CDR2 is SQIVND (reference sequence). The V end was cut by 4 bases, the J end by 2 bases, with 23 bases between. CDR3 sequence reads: CASSTDPLVAGLNTEAFF. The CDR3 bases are TGTGCCAGTAGTACGGACCCTCTTGTTGCCGGGCTAAACACTGAAGCTTTCTTT.

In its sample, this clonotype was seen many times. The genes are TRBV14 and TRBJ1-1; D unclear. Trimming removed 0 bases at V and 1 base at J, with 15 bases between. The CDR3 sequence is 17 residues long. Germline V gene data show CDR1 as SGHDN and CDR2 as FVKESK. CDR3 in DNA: TGTGCCAGCAGCCAAGATCTTTTTCCAGAGCAGAACACTGAAGCTTTCTTT. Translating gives CASSQDLFPEQNTEAFF.

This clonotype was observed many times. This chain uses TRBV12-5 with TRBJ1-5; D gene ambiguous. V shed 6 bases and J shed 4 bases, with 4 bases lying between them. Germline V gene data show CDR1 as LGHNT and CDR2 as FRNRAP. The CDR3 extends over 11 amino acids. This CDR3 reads CASGQNQPQHF. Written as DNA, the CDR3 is TGTGCTAGTGGGCAAAATCAGCCCCAGCATTTT.

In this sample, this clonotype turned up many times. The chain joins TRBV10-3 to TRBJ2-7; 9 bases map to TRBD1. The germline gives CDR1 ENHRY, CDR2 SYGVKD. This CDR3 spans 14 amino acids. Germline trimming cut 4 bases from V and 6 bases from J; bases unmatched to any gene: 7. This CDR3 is CAISGDRVNGEQYF. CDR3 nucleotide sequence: TGTGCCATCAGTGGGGACAGGGTAAATGGCGAGCAGTACTTC.

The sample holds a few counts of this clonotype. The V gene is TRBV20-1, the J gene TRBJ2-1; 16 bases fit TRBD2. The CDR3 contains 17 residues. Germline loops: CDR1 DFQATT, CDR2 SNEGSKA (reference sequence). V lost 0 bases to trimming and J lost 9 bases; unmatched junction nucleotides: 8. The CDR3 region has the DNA TGCAGTGCTAGAGATCGGGGACTAGCGGGGGGGTTCGGTGAGCAGTTCTTC. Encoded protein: CSARDRGLAGGFGEQFF.

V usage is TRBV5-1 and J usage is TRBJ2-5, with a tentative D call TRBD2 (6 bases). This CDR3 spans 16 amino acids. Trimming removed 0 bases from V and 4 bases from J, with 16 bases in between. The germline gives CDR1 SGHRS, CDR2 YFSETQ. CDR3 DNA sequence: TGCGCCAGCAGCTTGGTCGGGGCAGCCGGGGGAGAGACCCAGTACTTC. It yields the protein CASSLVGAAGGETQYF.

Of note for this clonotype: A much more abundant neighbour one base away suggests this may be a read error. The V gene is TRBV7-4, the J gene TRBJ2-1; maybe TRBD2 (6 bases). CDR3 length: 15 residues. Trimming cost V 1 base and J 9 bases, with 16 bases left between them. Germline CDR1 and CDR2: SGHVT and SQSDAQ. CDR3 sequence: CASSLGRRGLSEQFF. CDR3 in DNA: TGTGCCAGCAGCTTAGGTAGGCGGGGCCTTAGTGAGCAGTTCTTC.

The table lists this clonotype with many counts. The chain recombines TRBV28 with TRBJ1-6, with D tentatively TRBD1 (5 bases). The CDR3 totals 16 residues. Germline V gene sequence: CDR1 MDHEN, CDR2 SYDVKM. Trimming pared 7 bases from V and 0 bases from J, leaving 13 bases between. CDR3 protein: CASISGLSSYNSPLHF. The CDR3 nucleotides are TGTGCCAGCATATCAGGGCTGAGCTCCTATAATTCACCCCTCCACTTT.

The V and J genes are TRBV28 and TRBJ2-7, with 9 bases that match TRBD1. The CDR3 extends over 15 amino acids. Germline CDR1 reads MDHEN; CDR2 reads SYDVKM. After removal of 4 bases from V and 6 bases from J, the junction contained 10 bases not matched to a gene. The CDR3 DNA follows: TGTGCCAGCAGTTCTCCCCATCGGACAGGGGCCGAGCAGTACGTC. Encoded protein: CASSSPHRTGAEQYV.

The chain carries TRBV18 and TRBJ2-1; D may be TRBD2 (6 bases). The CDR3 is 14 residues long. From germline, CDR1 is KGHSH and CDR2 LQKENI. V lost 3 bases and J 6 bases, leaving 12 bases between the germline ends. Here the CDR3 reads CASSPPGTFNEQFF. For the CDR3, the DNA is TGTGCCAGCTCACCTCCCGGGACTTTCAATGAGCAGTTCTTC.

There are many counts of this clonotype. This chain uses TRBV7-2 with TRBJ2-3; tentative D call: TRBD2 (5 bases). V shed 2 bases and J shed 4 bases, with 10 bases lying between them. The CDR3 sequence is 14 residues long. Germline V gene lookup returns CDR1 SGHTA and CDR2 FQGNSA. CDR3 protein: CASSLHGSSDTQYF. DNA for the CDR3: TGTGCCAGCAGCTTACATGGGAGTTCAGATACGCAGTATTTT. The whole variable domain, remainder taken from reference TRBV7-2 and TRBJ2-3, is GAGVSQSPSNKVTEKGKDVELRCDPISGHTALYWYRQSLGQGLEFLIYFQGNSAPDKSGLPSDRFSAERTGGSVSTLTIQRTQQEDSAVYLCASSLHGSSDTQYFGPGTRLTVL.

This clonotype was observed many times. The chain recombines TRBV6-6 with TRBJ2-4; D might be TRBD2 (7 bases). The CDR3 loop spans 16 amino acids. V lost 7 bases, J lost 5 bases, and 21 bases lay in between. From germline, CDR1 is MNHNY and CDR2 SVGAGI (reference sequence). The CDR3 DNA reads TGTGCCAGCATCCCGGGGAGGGGGGCGCAACAAAACATTCAGTACTTC. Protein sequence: CASIPGRGAQQNIQYF.

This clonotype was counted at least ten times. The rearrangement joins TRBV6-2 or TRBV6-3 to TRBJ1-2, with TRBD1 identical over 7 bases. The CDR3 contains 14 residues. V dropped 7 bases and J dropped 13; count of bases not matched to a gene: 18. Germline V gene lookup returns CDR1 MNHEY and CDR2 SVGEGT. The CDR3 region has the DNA TGTGCCAGCACCAACGACGGGACAGTCGGCGGGTCCACCTTC. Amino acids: CASTNDGTVGGSTF.

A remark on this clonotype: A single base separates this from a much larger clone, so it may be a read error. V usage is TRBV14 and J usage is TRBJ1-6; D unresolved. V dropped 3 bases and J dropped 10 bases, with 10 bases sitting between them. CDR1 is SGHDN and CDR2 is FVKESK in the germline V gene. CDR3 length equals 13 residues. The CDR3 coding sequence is TGTGCCAGCAGCCAGGCCAGGAGATCACCCCTCCACTTT. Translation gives CASSQARRSPLHF.

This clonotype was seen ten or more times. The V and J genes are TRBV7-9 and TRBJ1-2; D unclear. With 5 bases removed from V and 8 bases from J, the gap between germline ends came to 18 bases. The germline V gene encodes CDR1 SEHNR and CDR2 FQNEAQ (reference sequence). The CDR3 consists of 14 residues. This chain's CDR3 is CASSPQQASGGYTF. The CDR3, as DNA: TGTGCCAGCAGCCCCCAGCAGGCATCGGGGGGCTACACCTTC.

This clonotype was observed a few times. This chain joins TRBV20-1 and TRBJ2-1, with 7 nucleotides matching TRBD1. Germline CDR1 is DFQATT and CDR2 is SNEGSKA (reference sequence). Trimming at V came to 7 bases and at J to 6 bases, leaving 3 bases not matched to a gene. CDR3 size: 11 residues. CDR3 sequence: CSEAGGNEQFF. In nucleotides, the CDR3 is TGCAGTGAGGCAGGGGGCAATGAGCAGTTCTTC.

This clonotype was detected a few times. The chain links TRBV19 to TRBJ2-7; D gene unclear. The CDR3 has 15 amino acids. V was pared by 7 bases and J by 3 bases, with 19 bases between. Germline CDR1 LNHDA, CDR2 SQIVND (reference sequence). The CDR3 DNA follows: TGTGCCAGTAACCTCCACGTGTCCCCCAACTACGAGCAGTACGTC. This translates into CASNLHVSPNYEQYV.

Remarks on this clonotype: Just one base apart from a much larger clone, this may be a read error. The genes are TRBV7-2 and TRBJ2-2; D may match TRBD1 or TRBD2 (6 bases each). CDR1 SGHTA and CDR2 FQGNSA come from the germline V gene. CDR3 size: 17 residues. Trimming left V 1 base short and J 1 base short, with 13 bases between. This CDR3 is CASSLVTGALNTGELFF. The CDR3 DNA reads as TGTGCCAGCAGCTTAGTGACGGGGGCCCTGAACACCGGGGAGCTGTTTTTT.

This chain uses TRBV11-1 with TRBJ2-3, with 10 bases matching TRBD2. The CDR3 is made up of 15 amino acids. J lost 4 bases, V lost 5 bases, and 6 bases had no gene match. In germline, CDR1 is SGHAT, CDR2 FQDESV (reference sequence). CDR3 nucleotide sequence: TGTGCCAGCAGCGGTCCGGGACTAGCGCCAGATACGCAGTATTTT. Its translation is CASSGPGLAPDTQYF.

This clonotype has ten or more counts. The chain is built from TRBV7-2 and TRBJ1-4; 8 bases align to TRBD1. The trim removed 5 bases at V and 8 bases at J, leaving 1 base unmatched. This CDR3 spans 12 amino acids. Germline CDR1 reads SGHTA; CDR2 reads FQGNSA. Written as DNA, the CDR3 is TGTGCCAGCAGCGGGGACAGGGAAAAACTGTTTTTT. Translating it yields CASSGDREKLFF.